One sample yielded the 16 T cell receptor beta chains listed below, sequenced in a study of blood T cell repertoires in COVID-19. This table comes from immunoSEQ multiplex PCR, and its TCRdb copy is limited to in-frame clones, with some not included. Altogether nearly 95,000 clones are present, about 87% being singletons, with the ten largest covering approximately 8%. The sample consisted of peripheral blood. The receptors derive from a human donor with acute or convalescent COVID-19. The donor label of this sample is uncertain.

The chain links TRBV7-2 to TRBJ1-2; the match to TRBD1 covers 7 bases. After removal of 5 bases from V and 0 bases from J, the junction contained 6 bases not matched to a gene. This CDR3 region has 15 residues. The germline V gene has CDR1 SGHTA and CDR2 FQGNSA. The CDR3 sequence is CASSVRQGANYGYTF. The CDR3 DNA sequence: TGTGCCAGCAGCGTCAGACAGGGAGCTAACTATGGCTACACCTTC.

This clone turned up a few times. V is TRBV25-1 and J is TRBJ1-5, with TRBD1 as a possible D gene (5 bases). Between the trimmed V and J ends, which lost 10 bases and 0 bases, there was a span of 16 bases. The germline V gene has CDR1 MGHDK and CDR2 SYGVNS. The CDR3 runs 15 residues. The CDR3 sequence: CATSGGMYSNQPQHF. The CDR3 nucleotides are TGTGCCACTTCTGGGGGGATGTATAGCAATCAGCCCCAGCATTTT.

The V and J genes are TRBV10-2 and TRBJ1-5, with 11 bases that match TRBD1. Germline CDR1 reads WSHSY; CDR2 reads SAAADI. V lost 4 bases to trimming and J lost 3 bases; unmatched junction nucleotides: 8. This CDR3 region has 17 residues. CDR3 nucleotides: TGCGCCAGCAGTGGTGGACAGGGGGCAAATGTCAATCAGCCCCAGCATTTT. It codes for CASSGGQGANVNQPQHF.

This rearrangement joins TRBV7-2 to TRBJ1-2; no clear D. Germline CDR1 and CDR2: SGHTA and FQGNSA. Trimming shortened V by 5 bases and J by 4 bases, and 17 bases separated the two germline ends. CDR3 length equals 15 residues. CDR3 loop: CASSPSPDTLYGYTF. The CDR3 region has the DNA TGTGCCAGCAGCCCCTCTCCTGACACTCTCTATGGCTACACCTTC.

The DNA of the CDR3 is TGTGCCAGCAGCGGACAGGGGGCAGGTGACACCATATATTTT. Its protein product is CASSGQGAGDTIYF. V is TRBV7-2 and J is TRBJ1-3; 11 nucleotides align to TRBD1. V lost 5 bases and J lost 8; bases outside the gene matches: 5. The germline V gene has CDR1 SGHTA and CDR2 FQGNSA. The CDR3 runs 14 residues. The full variable domain, rest sourced from reference TRBV7-2 and TRBJ1-3, is GAGVSQSPSNKVTEKGKDVELRCDPISGHTALYWYRQSLGQGLEFLIYFQGNSAPDKSGLPSDRFSAERTGGSVSTLTIQRTQQEDSAVYLCASSGQGAGDTIYFGEGSWLTVV.

This clone was counted a single time. This chain joins TRBV9 and TRBJ1-1, with D perhaps TRBD1 (5 bases). Germline CDR1 is SGDLS and CDR2 is YYNGEE. Trimming took off 0 bases at V and 10 bases at J, with 19 bases between the two ends. The CDR3 has 15 residues. The CDR3 protein is CASSVVPVEGEGAFF. As DNA, the CDR3 is TGTGCCAGCAGCGTAGTCCCCGTAGAAGGGGAGGGAGCTTTCTTT.

The chain is built from TRBV5-1 and TRBJ1-1; 7 bases fit TRBD1. Germline V lookup: CDR1 SGHRS, CDR2 YFSETQ. The ends lost 4 bases at V and 3 bases at J; junction bases unmatched: 12. This CDR3 has 16 residues. CDR3 in amino acids: CASSITLQGLDTEAFF. Here the CDR3 DNA reads TGCGCCAGCAGCATTACCCTACAGGGGTTGGACACTGAAGCTTTCTTT.

A few counts support this clone. V usage is TRBV7-2 and J usage is TRBJ2-7; 10 bases line up with TRBD1. Germline-derived CDR1 and CDR2 are SGHTA and FQGNSA. CDR3 size: 16 residues. Trimming cost V 1 base and J 0 bases; bases outside gene matches: 3. The CDR3: CASSLVGTGASYEQYF. DNA for the CDR3: TGTGCCAGCAGCTTAGTGGGGACAGGGGCCTCCTACGAGCAGTACTTC.

The rearrangement joins TRBV11-2 to TRBJ2-5, with 7 bases identical to TRBD2. CDR3 length: 15 amino acids. Germline CDR1 is SGHAT and CDR2 is FQNNGV. The ends lost 6 bases at V and 0 bases at J; junction bases unmatched: 7. CDR3: CASRPGLTYQETQYF. DNA for the CDR3: TGTGCCAGCAGGCCGGGACTAACATACCAAGAGACCCAGTACTTC.

The V gene is TRBV7-8, the J gene TRBJ2-1; 8 nucleotides agree with TRBD2. The CDR3 has 16 residues. The V segment lost 5 bases and the J segment 4 bases; nucleotides outside the gene matches: 10. Per the germline V gene, CDR1 is SGHVS and CDR2 is FQNEAQ. The CDR3 region has the DNA TGTGCCAGCAGCCCAAGGGGAGTAGCGGGGTACAATGAGCAGTTCTTC. It yields the protein CASSPRGVAGYNEQFF.

The V and J genes are TRBV28 and TRBJ2-7; D may be TRBD1 (7 bases). Germline V gene data show CDR1 as MDHEN and CDR2 as SYDVKM. This CDR3 has 13 amino acids. V lost 6 bases to trimming and J lost 4 bases, with 13 bases between them. The CDR3 sequence: CASSPGGQYEQYF. The DNA of the CDR3 is TGTGCCAGCAGCCCCGGGGGACAGTACGAGCAGTACTTC. Looking up the rest from reference TRBV28 and TRBJ2-7 gives the full variable domain: DVKVTQSSRYLVKRTGEKVFLECVQDMDHENMFWYRQDPGLGLRLIYFSYDVKMKEKGDIPEGYSVSREKKERFSLILESASTNQTSMYLCASSPGGQYEQYFGPGTRLTVT.

The chain recombines TRBV5-1 with TRBJ2-1, with a possible D match to TRBD1 (6 bases). CDR1 SGHRS and CDR2 YFSETQ come from the germline V gene. This CDR3 comprises 14 residues. Trimming pared 4 bases from V and 8 bases from J, leaving 16 bases between. The DNA of the CDR3 is TGCGCCAGCAGCCTTCGAGATGGGGGCGATGAGCAGTTCTTC. The encoded protein is CASSLRDGGDEQFF.

The V gene is TRBV12-5, the J gene TRBJ2-6; D ambiguous. The CDR3 contains 16 residues. Germline assignment: CDR1 LGHNT and CDR2 FRNRAP. Trimming removed 0 bases from V and 0 bases from J, with 6 bases in between. CDR3 nucleotides: TGTGCTAGTGGTTTGGTACTTCCCTCTGGGGCCAACGTCCTGACTTTC. Protein product: CASGLVLPSGANVLTF.

Written as DNA, the CDR3 is TGTGCCACCAGTGAGCGGGGAGCCACCCAAGAGACCCAGTACTTC. Amino acids: CATSERGATQETQYF. The V and J genes are TRBV24-1 and TRBJ2-5, with D tentatively TRBD2 (6 bases). CDR1 and CDR2 (germline): KGHDR, SFDVKD. The CDR3 spans 15 residues. Trimming took off 4 bases at V and 1 base at J, with 12 bases between the two ends.

CDR3: CASSRVGGTQRPDTQYF. CDR3 DNA: TGTGCCAGCAGCCGAGTGGGAGGGACTCAACGGCCAGATACGCAGTATTTT. The chain combines TRBV14 with TRBJ2-3; 7 bases align to TRBD2. Germline CDR1 is SGHDN and CDR2 is FVKESK. There are 17 residues in the CDR3. Trimming took 4 bases from V and 4 from J; bases not matched to a gene: 14.

The chain has TRBV29-1 and TRBJ1-4; D is perhaps TRBD1 (5 bases). Germline lookup yields CDR1 SQVTM and CDR2 ANQGSEA. The CDR3 extends over 16 amino acids. Trimming pared 7 bases from V and 8 bases from J, leaving 26 bases between. The CDR3 loop is CSAASPDSPGGEKLFF. The CDR3 DNA sequence: TGCAGCGCCGCCTCTCCTGACAGCCCCGGTGGGGAAAAACTGTTTTTT.